These 24 T cell receptor beta chains originate from one sample sequenced in a study of response to subunit inactivated influenza vaccine. TCRdb redid the calling of the RT-PCR reads with MiXCR, one entry per CDR3 protein. The table includes 290,000 or so distinct CDR3 sequences, around 20% detected once. Material: PBMCs from blood, obtained about 20 months after vaccination. The receptors come from a man in his fifties or sixties who received an inactivated influenza vaccine.

This clonotype has only a few counts. The chain couples TRBV11-2 to TRBJ1-1; unclear D gene. This CDR3 has 13 amino acids. V was clipped by 4 bases and J by 4 bases, with 10 bases between them. In germline, CDR1 is SGHAT, CDR2 FQNNGV. CDR3 sequence reads: CASSSQRFTEAFF. The CDR3, as DNA: TGTGCCAGCAGCTCACAGCGTTTCACTGAAGCTTTCTTT.

The table lists this clonotype with many counts. In nucleotides, the CDR3 is TGTGCCAGCAGCTTAGGTTTGGCAGGGTCTCATCAGCCCCAGCATTTT. The encoded protein is CASSLGLAGSHQPQHF. The genes are TRBV7-2 and TRBJ1-5, with a weak D call TRBD1 (5 bases). CDR1 and CDR2 from the germline V gene are SGHTA and FQGNSA. The CDR3 extends over 16 amino acids. The V and J ends lost 1 base and 5 bases respectively, with 15 bases between them.

This clonotype has a count of ten or more. CDR3 region: CASSRTGRAYGYTF. DNA of the CDR3: TGTGCCAGCAGCCGAACCGGCAGGGCCTATGGCTACACCTTC. The genes are TRBV25-1 and TRBJ1-2, with D possibly TRBD1 on 5 matching bases. Trimming removed 6 bases from V and 4 bases from J, with 15 bases in between. Germline V gives CDR1 MGHDK, CDR2 SYGVNS. The CDR3 contains 14 residues.

This clonotype was seen ten or more times. V and J are TRBV6-1 and TRBJ1-2; no clear D. Between the trimmed V and J ends, which lost 6 bases and 2 bases, there was a span of 10 bases. Germline CDR1 reads MNHNS; CDR2 reads SASEGT. CDR3 length: 13 residues. CDR3 DNA: TGTGCCAGCAGCACCGGGAGGAACTATGGCTACACCTTC. Translated: CASSTGRNYGYTF.

The gene calls are TRBV6-5 and TRBJ2-3; D unresolved. This CDR3 is 15 amino acids long. V was trimmed by 0 bases and J by 5 bases, leaving 12 bases between them. Germline CDR1 and CDR2: MNHEY and SVGAGI. CDR3 DNA sequence: TGTGCCAGCAGTTACTCCAGTAACCTTGGAGATACGCAGTATTTT. This codes for CASSYSSNLGDTQYF.

This clonotype occurred a few times. V is TRBV4-1 and J is TRBJ1-6, with 8 bases fitting TRBD1. CDR3 length: 15 amino acids. V lost 3 bases, J lost 5 bases, and 3 bases stayed unmatched. Germline values: CDR1 MGHRA, CDR2 YSYEKL. This chain's CDR3 is CASSHRTGNNSPLHF. CDR3 sequence (DNA): TGCGCCAGCAGCCACAGGACAGGGAATAATTCACCCCTCCACTTT.

This clonotype came up a few times. The chain joins TRBV4-2 to TRBJ1-4; D unresolved. Trimming pared 3 bases from V and 4 bases from J, leaving 12 bases between. The CDR3 consists of 15 residues. CDR1 is LGHNA and CDR2 is YNFKEQ in the germline V gene. CDR3 in amino acids: CASSHTGPLNEKLFF. CDR3 DNA sequence: TGTGCCAGCAGCCACACCGGGCCGCTTAATGAAAAACTGTTTTTT.

In this sample, this clonotype turned up a few times. This chain links TRBV5-6 with TRBJ1-5; D is uncertain. Trimming shortened V by 2 bases and J by 5 bases, and 14 bases separated the two germline ends. This CDR3 is built from 15 residues. Germline CDR1 and CDR2: SGHDT and YYEEEE. The DNA of the CDR3 is TGTGCCAGCAGCTTTCTAACTCAAAGGGATCAGCCCCAGCATTTT. Translation gives CASSFLTQRDQPQHF.

This clonotype was found many times. The chain links TRBV30 to TRBJ1-2; D call uncertain. Germline V gives CDR1 GTSNPN, CDR2 SVGIG (reference sequence). CDR3 length: 13 amino acids. V was trimmed by 3 bases and J by 4 bases, leaving 12 bases between them. The CDR3 spells CAWRPRTPYGYTF. Here the CDR3 DNA reads TGTGCCTGGAGACCCCGTACACCCTATGGCTACACCTTC. The variable domain in full, completed from reference TRBV30 and TRBJ1-2, reads SQTIHQWPATLVQPVGSPLSLECTVEGTSNPNLYWYRQAAGRGLQLLFYSVGIGQISSEVPQNLSASRPQDRQFILSSKKLLLSDSGFYLCAWRPRTPYGYTFGSGTRLTVV.

This clonotype was observed a handful of times. The chain couples TRBV7-2 to TRBJ2-3; the D gene is possibly TRBD2 (6 bases). This CDR3 is 15 amino acids long. The V gene lost 10 bases and the J gene lost 4 bases, with 21 bases spanning the gap. The V gene's germline CDR1 is SGHTA and CDR2 FQGNSA. CDR3 protein: CATRPARGASDTQYF. The DNA for the CDR3 is TGTGCCACCCGGCCCGCGCGGGGTGCATCAGATACGCAGTATTTT. Filled out from reference TRBV7-2 and TRBJ2-3, the complete variable domain reads GAGVSQSPSNKVTEKGKDVELRCDPISGHTALYWYRQSLGQGLEFLIYFQGNSAPDKSGLPSDRFSAERTGGSVSTLTIQRTQQEDSAVYLCATRPARGASDTQYFGPGTRLTVL.

CDR3 nucleotide sequence: TGTGCCAGCAGCGTACAAGCGGGACTGCCGAACACTGAAGCTTTCTTT. This encodes CASSVQAGLPNTEAFF. The chain joins TRBV5-5 to TRBJ1-1, with a possible D match to TRBD1 (5 bases). The CDR3 covers 16 residues. V gave up 4 bases and J gave up 1 base, with 17 bases separating them. Germline CDR1 and CDR2: SGHKS and YYEKEE (reference sequence).

A few counts support this clonotype. This chain links TRBV29-1 with TRBJ2-4; 7 nucleotides match TRBD1. Per germline, CDR1 SQVTM and CDR2 ANQGSEA. The CDR3 has 9 amino acids. V lost 4 bases and J lost 15; bases outside the gene matches: 3. Written as DNA, the CDR3 is TGCAGCGTTGTCTGGGACAGGTACTTC. Its translation: CSVVWDRYF.

There are a few counts of this clonotype. V is TRBV15 and J is TRBJ1-2, with D possibly matching TRBD1 (6 bases). The germline V gene has CDR1 LNHNV and CDR2 YYDKDF (reference sequence). This CDR3 spans 14 amino acids. V was shortened by 0 bases and J by 7 bases, with 12 bases between the two germline ends. In DNA form, the CDR3 reads TGTGCCACCAGCAGAGATACGGGGGCAGGTGGCTACACCTTC. Its protein product is CATSRDTGAGGYTF.

This rearrangement joins TRBV28 to TRBJ2-7; D call uncertain. V dropped 6 bases and J dropped 4 bases, with 10 bases sitting between them. The CDR3 has 12 residues. Germline loops: CDR1 MDHEN, CDR2 SYDVKM. The CDR3 DNA sequence: TGTGCCAGCAGCCTACAACGTTACGAGCAGTACTTC. Encoded protein: CASSLQRYEQYF.

A few counts support this clonotype. V usage is TRBV29-1 and J usage is TRBJ2-5, with 8 bases aligning to TRBD1. The germline V gene has CDR1 SQVTM and CDR2 ANQGSEA. The V and J ends lost 4 bases and 5 bases, in that order; junction bases with no gene match: 6. This CDR3 is built from 13 residues. The CDR3 loop is CSVGAGGSETQYF. The CDR3 DNA reads as TGCAGCGTTGGGGCAGGGGGCAGTGAGACCCAGTACTTC.

The V gene is TRBV3-1, the J gene TRBJ2-1; D is undetermined. Germline CDR1 and CDR2: LGHDT and YNNKEL (reference sequence). This CDR3 is built from 13 residues. Deletions cut 4 bases from V and 10 bases from J, with 14 bases between. Here the CDR3 reads CASSPVTAKEQFF. As DNA, the CDR3 is TGTGCCAGCAGCCCCGTGACCGCCAAGGAGCAGTTCTTC.

The genes are TRBV7-2 and TRBJ1-2; D may be TRBD1 (6 bases). V was trimmed by 4 bases and J by 5 bases, leaving 17 bases between them. Germline loops: CDR1 SGHTA, CDR2 FQGNSA. This CDR3 has 15 amino acids. CDR3 loop: CASSYPGVVGYGYTF. The CDR3 DNA is TGTGCCAGCAGCTACCCAGGGGTTGTGGGGTATGGCTACACCTTC.

The V call is TRBV4-3, the J call TRBJ2-1; TRBD2 is a possible D gene (5 bases). Trimming took off 5 bases at V and 2 bases at J, with 7 bases between the two ends. Per germline, CDR1 LGHNA and CDR2 YSLEER. The CDR3 is made up of 13 amino acids. The CDR3 nucleotides are TGCGCCAGCAGCAAGGAGGCCTACAATGAGCAGTTCTTC. Protein: CASSKEAYNEQFF.

This clonotype was recorded a few times. The V call is TRBV5-5, the J call TRBJ2-2; TRBD1 is a possible D gene (6 bases). Trimming pared 0 bases from V and 4 bases from J, leaving 13 bases between. This CDR3 is built from 16 residues. The germline V gene encodes CDR1 SGHKS and CDR2 YYEKEE (reference sequence). CDR3 DNA: TGTGCCAGCAGCTTGGCCTTGGGGGCGGCCACCGGGGAGCTGTTTTTT. Translated: CASSLALGAATGELFF.

The rearrangement links TRBV11-2 to TRBJ2-1; 11 bases line up with TRBD2. This CDR3 is 15 amino acids long. J lost 7 bases, V lost 3 bases, and 5 bases had no gene match. Germline CDR1 SGHAT, CDR2 FQNNGV. The CDR3 loop reads CASSFALAGVNEQFF. DNA of the CDR3: TGTGCCAGCAGCTTTGCACTAGCGGGAGTGAATGAGCAGTTCTTC. Using reference TRBV11-2 and TRBJ2-1 for the parts outside the CDR3, the full variable domain is EAGVAQSPRYKIIEKRQSVAFWCNPISGHATLYWYQQILGQGPKLLIQFQNNGVVDDSQLPKDRFSAERLKGVDSTLKIQPAKLEDSAVYLCASSFALAGVNEQFFGPGTRLTVL.

This clonotype was seen a handful of times. This chain joins TRBV19 and TRBJ1-2; D remains unclear. Trimming left V 2 bases short and J 4 bases short, with 8 bases between. CDR1 is LNHDA, CDR2 SQIVND, per germline (reference sequence). CDR3 length: 13 amino acids. The chain's CDR3 is CASSIPGRYGYTF. Here the CDR3 DNA reads TGTGCCAGTAGTATACCGGGCCGCTATGGCTACACCTTC.

The rearrangement uses TRBV7-8 and TRBJ2-3, with D hard to call. The V gene's germline CDR1 is SGHVS and CDR2 FQNEAQ. V shed 5 bases and J shed 6 bases, with 9 bases lying between them. The CDR3 totals 12 residues. The CDR3 reads CASSVPGDTQYF. CDR3 nucleotide sequence: TGTGCCAGCAGCGTCCCCGGGGATACGCAGTATTTT.

The rearrangement joins TRBV19 to TRBJ2-1; no reliable D call. CDR1 is LNHDA and CDR2 is SQIVND in the germline V gene (reference sequence). This CDR3 comprises 15 residues. The V and J ends lost 1 base and 5 bases respectively, with 12 bases between them. The chain's CDR3 is CASSIGRLTDNEQFF. The CDR3 nucleotides are TGTGCCAGTAGTATAGGGCGCCTAACCGACAATGAGCAGTTCTTC.

This clonotype was picked up a small number of times. CDR3 amino acids: CASSSGTAPGEQYF. Here the CDR3 DNA reads TGTGCCAGCAGCTCTGGGACGGCCCCGGGGGAGCAGTACTTC. The rearrangement links TRBV6-1 to TRBJ2-7, with D perhaps given as TRBD1 or TRBD2 (5 bases each). Germline loops: CDR1 MNHNS, CDR2 SASEGT. V lost 6 bases and J lost 7, with 19 bases in between. This CDR3 has 14 residues.